These T cell receptor beta chains were read from a single sample in a study of response to subunit inactivated influenza vaccine. One entry per CDR3 protein results from TCRdb running MiXCR on the RT-PCR reads. The sample carries 590,000 or so distinct CDR3 sequences, 14% recorded once. The sequenced sample was PBMCs from blood, obtained 14 days before vaccination. The origin of the receptors is a man in his forties or fifties who received an inactivated influenza vaccine. The conserved cysteine and the conserved F or W are not part of the CDR3 here. Expanded clones are given a class, and other clones once, few, many or no size at all.

v_call	clone_size	j_call	cdr3_length	cdr3_aa
TRBV29-1	NA	TRBJ2-5	12	SGGGAASQETQY
TRBV3-1	many	TRBJ2-7	11	ASSQGIGVEQY
TRBV11-2	NA	TRBJ2-3	12	ASSFPLTTDTQY
TRBV15	NA	TRBJ2-7	10	ATQGGTRKQY
TRBV7-9	many	TRBJ1-2	12	ASSLNAGNYGYT
TRBV9	once	TRBJ2-5	13	ASSGRDRVGETQY
TRBV3-1	NA	TRBJ2-3	11	ASSQISTDTQY
TRBV29-1	NA	TRBJ2-3	12	SVGRMTSTDTQY
TRBV20-1	few	TRBJ2-7	11	SASKVSSYEQY
TRBV12-3/TRBV12-4	NA	TRBJ2-1	11	ASRADTYNEQF
TRBV6-2/TRBV6-3	many	TRBJ2-5	13	ASSSLDFPGETQY
TRBV10-3	NA	TRBJ2-7	11	AISDGYTYEQY
TRBV5-6	NA	TRBJ1-5	14	ASSPWTGSSNQPQH
TRBV5-1	few	TRBJ2-5	13	ASSTGTGLQETQY
TRBV13	NA	TRBJ1-3	14	ASSLRGASSGNTIY
TRBV12-3/TRBV12-4	NA	TRBJ2-2	13	ASSFFGSGTGELF
TRBV11-2	few	TRBJ2-3	15	ASSASGRDHPTDTQY
TRBV20-1	few	TRBJ1-4	12	SADRDRWSEKLF
TRBV12-3/TRBV12-4	NA	TRBJ2-7	15	ASSFLGRGGSPYEQY
TRBV4-2	NA	TRBJ2-3	12	ASSQGPSGTAQY
TRBV12-3/TRBV12-4	many	TRBJ2-6	13	ASKARNSGANVLT
TRBV4-1	many	TRBJ2-1	14	ASSHDHPSSYNEQF
TRBV6-1	few	TRBJ2-7	13	ASSGRGTRLDEQY
TRBV29-1	NA	TRBJ2-1	9	SVVSGGGQF
TRBV29-1	NA	TRBJ1-1	10	SGTGGKGEAF
TRBV10-3	NA	TRBJ1-5	11	AISEGRNQPQH
TRBV9	NA	TRBJ2-6	13	ASSPDRAGANVLT
TRBV15	many	TRBJ2-3	15	ATSREGLAGGTDTQY
TRBV13	many	TRBJ2-7	13	ASSPNARGYYEQY
TRBV24-1	NA	TRBJ2-7	12	ATSQTGRTYEQY
TRBV3-1	NA	TRBJ2-3	12	ASSQEGVTDTQY
TRBV12-3/TRBV12-4	few	TRBJ2-7	10	ASRMTGYEQY
TRBV3-1	many	TRBJ2-1	14	ASSQVLTVSYNEQF
TRBV5-1	few	TRBJ2-7	11	ASSLDPSYEQY
TRBV20-1	NA	TRBJ2-7	13	SARSLAGSSYEQY
TRBV29-1	many	TRBJ1-1	11	SVKELQGAVAF
TRBV29-1	few	TRBJ2-1	13	SGRVGAPPHNEQF
TRBV12-3/TRBV12-4	NA	TRBJ2-3	13	ASSQGLRYSDTQY
TRBV4-1	few	TRBJ2-3	12	ASSLDPRVNTQY
TRBV5-1	NA	TRBJ2-7	11	ASSLEAGGEQY
TRBV4-3	NA	TRBJ2-7	12	ASSQDDRVYEQY
TRBV14	few	TRBJ2-5	12	ASSQAKSQETQY
TRBV20-1	NA	TRBJ2-7	11	SARGQEGYEQY
TRBV10-3	NA	TRBJ2-2	10	AISPGAGELF
TRBV28	once	TRBJ2-7	10	ASSADRAEQY
TRBV25-1	NA	TRBJ2-7	11	ASSELGGDEQY
TRBV6-6	NA	TRBJ1-4	11	ASNLRANEKLF
TRBV7-9	few	TRBJ2-1	13	ASNRGNSSYNEQF
TRBV29-1	NA	TRBJ2-5	11	SATLNGGETQY
TRBV7-2	many	TRBJ2-3	15	ASSPRVGGRAWDTQY
TRBV29-1	few	TRBJ2-3	14	SVTSGSLGLADTQY
TRBV9	NA	TRBJ2-5	12	ASSYRQGQETQY
TRBV5-1	few	TRBJ1-5	12	ASSLGDSDQPQH